A selection of T cell receptor beta chains follows, all from one sample in a study of beta chain features in type 1 diabetes. The assay was immunoSEQ multiplex PCR, and TCRdb's table has in-frame clones only and misses some. The sample records 390,000 or so clones, approximately 13% being singletons. The sample consisted of naive CD4+ T cells from blood. The receptors originated from a man aged 25-45 years in good health. Both conserved end residues are part of each CDR3. A D gene is named only where the DNA matches it firmly. The size field is filled for only some rows; it gives once, few, many or a size class.

V	D	J	size	CDR3	DNA
TRBV27	TRBD2	TRBJ2-7	-	CASSLSGSGGSYEQYF	TGTGCCAGCAGTTTATCAGGTAGCGGGGGGAGCTACGAGCAGTACTTC
TRBV6-5	-	TRBJ2-3	-	CASSYSVGPSTDTQYF	TGTGCCAGCAGTTACTCGGTGGGACCCTCCACAGATACGCAGTATTTT
TRBV7-9	TRBD2	TRBJ2-5	-	CASSLVSLAGDVVSETQYF	TGTGCCAGCAGCTTAGTGTCCTTGGCGGGAGATGTAGTATCTGAGACCCAGTACTTC
TRBV7-2	-	TRBJ1-2	few	CASSLVVVPGPSKWGYTF	TGTGCCAGCAGCTTAGTTGTGGTACCGGGACCCTCCAAATGGGGCTACACCTTC
TRBV6-1	-	TRBJ1-2	-	CASSEARGWGYTF	TGTGCCAGCAGTGAAGCACGAGGGTGGGGCTACACCTTC
TRBV7-2	-	TRBJ2-3	few	CASSPTGTDTQYF	TGTGCCAGCAGCCCCACTGGAACAGATACGCAGTATTTT
TRBV21-1	-	TRBJ1-5	-	CAVLAGRTSNQPQHF	TGTGCTGTTCTAGCAGGGAGAACAAGCAATCAGCCCCAGCATTTT
TRBV20-1	-	TRBJ2-7	-	CSATLIYEQYF	TGCAGTGCTACTCTAATCTACGAGCAGTACTTC
TRBV11-2	-	TRBJ2-3	-	CASSFQRSTDTQYF	TGTGCCAGCAGCTTCCAGCGGAGCACAGATACGCAGTATTTT
TRBV9	-	TRBJ2-5	few	CASSVGPPGETQYF	TGTGCCAGCAGCGTAGGTCCCCCGGGAGAGACCCAGTACTTC
TRBV18	-	TRBJ1-1	-	CASSPGLGLNTEAFF	TGTGCCAGCTCACCCGGGCTAGGGTTGAACACTGAAGCTTTCTTT
TRBV29-1	-	TRBJ1-2	few	CSVRQNYGYTF	TGCAGCGTACGGCAGAACTATGGCTACACCTTC
TRBV4-1	-	TRBJ2-4	-	CASSQLGRAKNIQYF	TGCGCCAGCAGCCAACTAGGGAGGGCCAAAAACATTCAGTACTTC
TRBV7-2	TRBD1	TRBJ2-2	-	CATGQGPFTGELFF	TGTGCCACCGGACAGGGGCCATTTACCGGGGAGCTGTTTTTT
TRBV7-2	-	TRBJ2-5	-	CASSLALTMGGKTQYF	TGTGCCAGCAGCTTAGCGCTAACGATGGGTGGAAAGACCCAGTACTTC